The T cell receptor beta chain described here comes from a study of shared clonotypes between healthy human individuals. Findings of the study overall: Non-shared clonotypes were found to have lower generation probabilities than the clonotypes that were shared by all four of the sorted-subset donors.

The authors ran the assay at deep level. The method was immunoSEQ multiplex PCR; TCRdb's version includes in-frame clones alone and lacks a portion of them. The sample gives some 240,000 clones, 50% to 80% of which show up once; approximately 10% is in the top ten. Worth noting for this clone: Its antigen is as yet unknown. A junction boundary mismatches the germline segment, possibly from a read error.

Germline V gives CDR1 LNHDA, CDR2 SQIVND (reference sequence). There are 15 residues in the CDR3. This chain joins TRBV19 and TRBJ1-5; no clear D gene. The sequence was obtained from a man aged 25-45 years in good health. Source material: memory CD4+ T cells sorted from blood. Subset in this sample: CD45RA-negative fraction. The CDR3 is CASNSVRTSHQPQHF. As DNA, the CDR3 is TGTGCCAGTAATAGCGTCCGGACTAGCCATCAGCCCCAGCATTTT.